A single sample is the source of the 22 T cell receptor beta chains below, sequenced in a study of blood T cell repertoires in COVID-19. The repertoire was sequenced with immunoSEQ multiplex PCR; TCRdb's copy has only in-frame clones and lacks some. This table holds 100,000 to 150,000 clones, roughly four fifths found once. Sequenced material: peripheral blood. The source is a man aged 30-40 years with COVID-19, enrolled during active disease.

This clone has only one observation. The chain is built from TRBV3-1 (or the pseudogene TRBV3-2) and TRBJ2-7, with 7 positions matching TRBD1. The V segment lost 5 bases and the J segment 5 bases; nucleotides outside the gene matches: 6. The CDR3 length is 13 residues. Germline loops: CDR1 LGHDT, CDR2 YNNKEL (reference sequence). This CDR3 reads CASSYRGQDEQYF. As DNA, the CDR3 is TGTGCCAGCAGCTACAGGGGTCAAGACGAGCAGTACTTC.

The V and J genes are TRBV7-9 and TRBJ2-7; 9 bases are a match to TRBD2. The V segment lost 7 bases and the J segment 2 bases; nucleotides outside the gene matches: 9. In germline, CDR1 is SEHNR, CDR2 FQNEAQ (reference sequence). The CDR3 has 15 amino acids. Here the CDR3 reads CASTPSGALTYEQYF. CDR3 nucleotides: TGTGCCAGCACCCCTAGCGGGGCTCTAACCTACGAGCAGTACTTC.

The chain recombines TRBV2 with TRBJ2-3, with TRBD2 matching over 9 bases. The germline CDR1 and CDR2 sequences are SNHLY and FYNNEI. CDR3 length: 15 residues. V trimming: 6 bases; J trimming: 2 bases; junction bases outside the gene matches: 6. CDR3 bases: TGTGCCAGCAGGGGAGCGGGAGGAAACACAGATACGCAGTATTTT. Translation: CASRGAGGNTDTQYF.

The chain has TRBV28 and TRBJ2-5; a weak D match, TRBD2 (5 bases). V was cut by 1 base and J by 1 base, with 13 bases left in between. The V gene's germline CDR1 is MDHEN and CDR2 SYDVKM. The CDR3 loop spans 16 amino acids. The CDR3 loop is CASSLSSPNPQETQYF. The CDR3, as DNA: TGTGCCAGCAGTTTATCTAGCCCCAACCCCCAAGAGACCCAGTACTTC.

The CDR3 DNA follows: TGTGCCAGCAGCCAAGGACTAGCGGCGAACACCGGGGAGCTGTTTTTT. Amino acids: CASSQGLAANTGELFF. J is TRBJ2-2 and V is TRBV3-1 (or the pseudogene TRBV3-2); 9 bases are a match to TRBD2. Germline assignment: CDR1 LGHDT and CDR2 YNNKEL (reference sequence). Trimming took 1 base from V and 0 from J; bases not matched to a gene: 0. This CDR3 is built from 16 residues.

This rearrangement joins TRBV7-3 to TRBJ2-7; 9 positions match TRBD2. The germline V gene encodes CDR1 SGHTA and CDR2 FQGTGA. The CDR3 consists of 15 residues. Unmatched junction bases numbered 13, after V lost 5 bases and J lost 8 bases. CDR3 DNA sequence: TGTGCCAGCAGCAGACCTCTAGCGGGAAAAGTGAAGCAGTACTTC. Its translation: CASSRPLAGKVKQYF.

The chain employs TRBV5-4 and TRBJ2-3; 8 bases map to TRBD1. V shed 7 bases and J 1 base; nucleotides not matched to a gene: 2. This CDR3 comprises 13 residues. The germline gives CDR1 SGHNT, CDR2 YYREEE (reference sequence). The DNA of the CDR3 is TGTGCCAGCGGGACAGGAGGCACAGATACGCAGTATTTT. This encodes CASGTGGTDTQYF.

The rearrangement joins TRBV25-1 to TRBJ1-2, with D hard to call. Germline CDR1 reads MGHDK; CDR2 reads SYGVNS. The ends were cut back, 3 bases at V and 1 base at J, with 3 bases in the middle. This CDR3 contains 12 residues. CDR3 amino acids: CASSDFNYGYTF. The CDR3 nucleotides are TGTGCCAGCAGTGACTTTAACTATGGCTACACCTTC.

In DNA, the CDR3 is TGCGCCAGCAGCCCTGGGGGGGGATCCTCAACTAATGAAAAACTGTTTTTT. Amino acid sequence: CASSPGGGSSTNEKLFF. The chain links TRBV23-1 to TRBJ1-4; a possible D gene is TRBD1 (5 bases). TRBV23-1 is an open reading frame, and its role is uncertain. Trimming left V 6 bases short and J 0 bases short, with 17 bases between. The CDR3 is 17 residues long.

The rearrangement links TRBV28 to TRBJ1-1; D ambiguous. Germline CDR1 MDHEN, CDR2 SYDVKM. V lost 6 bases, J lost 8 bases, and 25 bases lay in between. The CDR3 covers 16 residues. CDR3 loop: CASSRSRVGARREAFF. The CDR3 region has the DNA TGTGCCAGCAGCCGATCCCGGGTAGGTGCGAGGAGGGAAGCTTTCTTT.

The CDR3 protein is CASSLWGQGEFF. DNA for the CDR3: TGTGCCAGCAGTTTATGGGGACAGGGTGAGTTCTTC. The chain recombines TRBV27 with TRBJ2-1; 9 bases agree with TRBD1. The germline V gene has CDR1 MNHEY and CDR2 SMNVEV (reference sequence). CDR3 length: 12 amino acids. The trim removed 1 base at V and 14 bases at J, leaving 3 bases unmatched.

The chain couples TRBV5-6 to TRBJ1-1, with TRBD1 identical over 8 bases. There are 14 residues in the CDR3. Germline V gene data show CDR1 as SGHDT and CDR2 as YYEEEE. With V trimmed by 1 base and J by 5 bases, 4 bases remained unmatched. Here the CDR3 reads CASSLSTGGTEAFF. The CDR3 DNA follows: TGTGCCAGCAGCTTGTCAACAGGGGGAACTGAAGCTTTCTTT.

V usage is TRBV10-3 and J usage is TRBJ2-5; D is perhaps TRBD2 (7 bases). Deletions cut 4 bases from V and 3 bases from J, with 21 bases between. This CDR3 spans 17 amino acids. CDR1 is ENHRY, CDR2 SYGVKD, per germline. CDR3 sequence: CAISAPPGLGGEETQYF. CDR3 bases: TGTGCCATCAGTGCCCCTCCCGGGTTAGGGGGGGAAGAGACCCAGTACTTC.

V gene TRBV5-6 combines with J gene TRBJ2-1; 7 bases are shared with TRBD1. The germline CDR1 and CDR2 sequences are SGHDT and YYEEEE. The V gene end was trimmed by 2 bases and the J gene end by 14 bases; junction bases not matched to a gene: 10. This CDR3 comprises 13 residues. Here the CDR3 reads CASSFNPGGLEFF. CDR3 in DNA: TGTGCCAGCAGCTTTAACCCAGGGGGATTGGAGTTCTTC.

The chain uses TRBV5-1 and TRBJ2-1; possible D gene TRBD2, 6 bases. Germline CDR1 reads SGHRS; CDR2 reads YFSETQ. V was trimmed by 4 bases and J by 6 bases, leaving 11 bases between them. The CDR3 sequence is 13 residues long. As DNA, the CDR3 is TGCGCCAGCAGCGAGCGGGTACGCAATGAGCAGTTCTTC. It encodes CASSERVRNEQFF.

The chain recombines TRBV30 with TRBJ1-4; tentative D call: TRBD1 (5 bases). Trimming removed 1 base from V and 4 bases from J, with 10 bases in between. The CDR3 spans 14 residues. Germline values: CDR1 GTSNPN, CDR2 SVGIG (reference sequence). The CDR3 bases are TGTGCCTGGAGTGAGGGGCGCAATAATGAAAAACTGTTTTTT. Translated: CAWSEGRNNEKLFF. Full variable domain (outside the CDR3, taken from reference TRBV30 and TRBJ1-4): SQTIHQWPATLVQPVGSPLSLECTVEGTSNPNLYWYRQAAGRGLQLLFYSVGIGQISSEVPQNLSASRPQDRQFILSSKKLLLSDSGFYLCAWSEGRNNEKLFFGSGTQLSVL.

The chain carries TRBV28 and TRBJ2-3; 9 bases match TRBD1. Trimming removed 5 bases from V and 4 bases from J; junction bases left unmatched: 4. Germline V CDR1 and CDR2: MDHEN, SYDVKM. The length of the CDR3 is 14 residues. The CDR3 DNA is TGTGCCAGCAGTCTCAGGACAGGGGCAGATACGCAGTATTTT. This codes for CASSLRTGADTQYF.

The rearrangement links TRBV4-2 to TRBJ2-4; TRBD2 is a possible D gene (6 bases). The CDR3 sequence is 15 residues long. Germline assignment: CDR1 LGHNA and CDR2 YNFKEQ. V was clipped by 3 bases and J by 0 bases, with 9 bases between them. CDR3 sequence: CASSQGTLAKNIQYF. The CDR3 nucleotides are TGTGCCAGCAGCCAGGGGACTTTAGCCAAAAACATTCAGTACTTC.

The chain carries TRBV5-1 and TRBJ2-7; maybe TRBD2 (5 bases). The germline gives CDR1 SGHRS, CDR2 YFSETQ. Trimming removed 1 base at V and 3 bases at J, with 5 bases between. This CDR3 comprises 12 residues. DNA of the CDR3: TGCGCCAGCAGCTTGCGGGACTACGAGCAGTACTTC. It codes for CASSLRDYEQYF.

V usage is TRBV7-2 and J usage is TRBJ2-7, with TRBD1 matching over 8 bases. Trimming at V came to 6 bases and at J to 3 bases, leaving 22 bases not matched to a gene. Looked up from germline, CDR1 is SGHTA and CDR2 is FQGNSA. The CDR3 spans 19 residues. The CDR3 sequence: CASSPIVLGQGKHFYEQYF. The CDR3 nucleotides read TGTGCCAGCAGTCCTATTGTCCTTGGACAGGGCAAACATTTCTACGAGCAGTACTTC.

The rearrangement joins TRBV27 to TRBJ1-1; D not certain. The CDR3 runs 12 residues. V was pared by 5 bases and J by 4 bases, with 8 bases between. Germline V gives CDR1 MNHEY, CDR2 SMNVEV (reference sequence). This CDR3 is CASSTRGTEAFF. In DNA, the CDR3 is TGTGCCAGCAGTACGCGAGGCACTGAAGCTTTCTTT.

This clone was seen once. CDR3 bases: TGCGCCAGCAGCCGGGAGACCTCCTACAATGAGCAGTTCTTC. Translated: CASSRETSYNEQFF. V gene TRBV4-3 combines with J gene TRBJ2-1, with a possible D match to TRBD2 (5 bases). Germline V gene lookup returns CDR1 LGHNA and CDR2 YSLEER. This CDR3 has 14 amino acids. V was shortened by 4 bases and J by 0 bases, with 7 bases between the two germline ends.